Listed below are T cell receptor beta chains from one sample, sequenced in a study of regulatory T cells in long-lasting Graves disease. TCRdb itself ran the multiplex PCR reads through MiXCR, one entry per CDR3 protein. Counted here are 400,000 to 600,000 distinct CDR3 sequences, about a fifth occurring once; the ten biggest clones make up more than 6%. Sample: peripheral blood mononuclear cells (PBMCs), taken when the disease was refractory, from a patient treated with antithyroid drugs. The receptors derive from a female donor with Graves disease. CDR3s include the opening cysteine and the closing phenylalanine or tryptophan. D genes are given only for firm matches. Not all rows give a size; the values are once, few, many and, for expanded clones, a class.

few	TRBJ2-7	TRBV7-9	.	CASSLQTGNEQYF	TGTGCCAGCAGCCTGCAGACAGGCAACGAGCAGTACTTC
.	TRBJ1-5	TRBV6-2/TRBV6-3	.	CASSLLPGDNQPQHF	TGTGCCAGCAGTCTCCTCCCGGGGGACAATCAGCCCCAGCATTTT
few	TRBJ2-7	TRBV28	TRBD1	CASSSWTGKEKWRSYEQYF	TGTGCCAGCAGTTCCTGGACAGGGAAAGAAAAGTGGAGGTCCTACGAGCAGTACTTC
many	TRBJ2-4	TRBV12-3/TRBV12-4	TRBD2	CASSSRGTSGRLGKNIQYF	TGTGCCAGCAGTTCCCGGGGGACTAGCGGGAGGCTTGGCAAAAACATTCAGTACTTC
few	TRBJ1-4	TRBV3-1	.	CASSPGTLLEKLFF	TGTGCCAGCAGTCCCGGGACTCTCCTTGAAAAACTGTTTTTT
.	TRBJ2-7	TRBV13	TRBD1	CASSYRGSTYEQHF	TGTGCCAGCAGCTACAGGGGGTCAACCTACGAGCAGCACTTC
few	TRBJ2-4	TRBV11-3	.	CASSFRDGENIQYF	TGTGCCAGCAGCTTTAGGGATGGGGAAAACATTCAGTACTTC
.	TRBJ2-2	TRBV5-1	.	CASSDGQSTGELFF	TGCGCCAGCAGTGACGGGCAGAGCACCGGGGAGCTGTTTTTT
few	TRBJ1-6	TRBV20-1	.	CSARREGGTANSPLHF	TGCAGTGCTAGACGGGAGGGGGGAACAGCCAATTCACCCCTCCACTTT
many	TRBJ1-5	TRBV15	.	CATSTRVMGNQPQHF	TGTGCCACCAGCACTAGGGTAATGGGCAATCAGCCCCAGCATTTT
many	TRBJ2-7	TRBV12-3/TRBV12-4	.	CASSFPGRVVPDEQYF	TGTGCCAGCAGTTTCCCCGGCAGGGTGGTTCCGGACGAGCAGTACTTC
many	TRBJ2-7	TRBV12-3/TRBV12-4	.	CASSLGSLGEQYF	TGTGCCAGCAGTTTAGGGTCCTTGGGCGAGCAGTACTTC
many	TRBJ1-1	TRBV28	.	CASIRGYFGKAFF	TGTGCCAGCATCAGAGGGTATTTTGGGAAAGCTTTCTTT
.	TRBJ2-2	TRBV9	TRBD2	CASSPHTTSGTGELFF	TGTGCCAGCAGCCCCCACACGACTAGCGGAACCGGGGAGCTGTTTTTT
.	TRBJ2-2	TRBV7-8	TRBD2	CASSLSGLAGATGELFF	TGTGCCAGCAGCTTATCGGGACTAGCGGGAGCAACCGGGGAGCTGTTTTTT
many	TRBJ1-1	TRBV12-5	.	CASALAGGYRDPEAFF	TGTGCTAGTGCCCTGGCGGGGGGGTACAGGGACCCTGAAGCTTTCTTT
many	TRBJ1-4	TRBV20-1	TRBD1	CSAPLAQGANEKLFF	TGCAGTGCCCCTCTGGCACAGGGGGCAAATGAAAAACTGTTTTTT
many	TRBJ2-5	TRBV2	TRBD1	CASSERAGGRETQYF	TGTGCCAGCAGTGAGAGGGCAGGGGGCAGGGAGACCCAGTACTTC
many	TRBJ1-2	TRBV12-3/TRBV12-4	.	CASSLTLNYGYTF	TGTGCCAGCAGTTTAACATTGAACTATGGCTACACCTTC
few	TRBJ1-1	TRBV20-1	.	CSARGQAYLNTEAFF	TGCAGTGCTAGAGGACAGGCTTACTTGAACACTGAAGCTTTCTTT
.	TRBJ2-3	TRBV28	.	CASMARAGTDTQYF	TGTGCCAGCATGGCTCGGGCGGGTACAGATACGCAGTATTTT
.	TRBJ1-2	TRBV5-1	TRBD1	CASSLSTGGNYGYTF	TGCGCCAGCAGCTTGTCTACAGGGGGGAACTATGGCTACACCTTC
.	TRBJ1-5	TRBV19	.	CASGGGQPQHF	TGTGCCAGTGGCGGGGGTCAGCCCCAGCATTTT
few	TRBJ1-1	TRBV27	.	CASSLLPGDTEAFF	TGTGCCAGCAGTTTATTGCCAGGCGACACTGAAGCTTTCTTT
.	TRBJ2-3	TRBV27	.	CASSPQRVGGTDTQYF	TGTGCCAGCAGTCCCCAGCGGGTCGGGGGCACAGATACGCAGTATTTT
.	TRBJ2-3	TRBV28	.	CASSLSRTASTDTQYF	TGTGCCAGCAGTTTATCCCGGACAGCTAGCACAGATACGCAGTATTTT
many	TRBJ2-5	TRBV12-3/TRBV12-4	.	CASSPTRQETQYF	TGTGCCAGCAGCCCAACTAGGCAAGAGACCCAGTACTTC
.	TRBJ1-6	TRBV9	.	CASSVEPGNSPLHF	TGTGCCAGCAGCGTAGAACCGGGGAATTCACCCCTCCACTTT
many	TRBJ2-7	TRBV28	TRBD1	CASTLTGGNYEQYF	TGTGCCAGCACCTTAACAGGGGGCAACTACGAGCAGTACTTC
.	TRBJ2-2	TRBV6-5	TRBD2	CASSYELAGANTGELFF	TGTGCCAGCAGTTACGAGCTAGCGGGAGCGAACACCGGGGAGCTGTTTTTT
many	TRBJ1-2	TRBV27	.	CASSLRANYGYTF	TGTGCCAGCAGTTTAAGGGCTAACTATGGCTACACCTTC
.	TRBJ2-4	TRBV7-9	TRBD1	CASSPPGTVASNIQYF	TGTGCCAGCAGCCCCCCCGGGACAGTCGCAAGTAACATTCAGTACTTC
many	TRBJ2-5	TRBV7-2	.	CASSLGSGLLGETQYF	TGTGCCAGCAGCTTAGGGTCAGGGCTACTAGGAGAGACCCAGTACTTC
few	TRBJ2-1	TRBV11-3	TRBD1	CASSSRDSYNEQFF	TGTGCCAGCAGCTCCCGGGACAGTTACAATGAGCAGTTCTTC
many	TRBJ1-3	TRBV28	TRBD1	CASSLYSQGASSGNTIYF	TGTGCCAGCAGTTTATATTCTCAGGGGGCTTCCTCTGGAAACACCATATATTTT